What follows describes a single T cell receptor (beta chain). Antigen specificity is unknown. This sample is part of a study of beta chain features in type 1 diabetes. Study-wide points: Lower insertion and higher deletion counts appeared at VDJ junctions in type 1 diabetes patients. Across patients, naive, central memory and Treg TCRB repertoires exhibited apparently greater similarity than was observed across healthy donors.

Cells sorted by CD45RO/CCR7/CD25/CD127/CD95/CD27 comprised CD4+ naive, central memory, regulatory and stem cell-like memory cells. The investigators reverse transcribed all of the isolated RNA, so they sequenced expressed TCRB transcripts. Repertoires were generated with immunoSEQ multiplex PCR, while TCRdb's copy carries only in-frame clones and drops some. The table lists 620,000 or so clones, 15% to 17% of them singletons. Trimming cost V 2 bases and J 0 bases; bases outside gene matches: 16. The germline V gene encodes CDR1 MDHEN and CDR2 SYDVKM. The CDR3 loop spans 21 amino acids. V gene TRBV28 combines with J gene TRBJ1-4; 9 bases fit TRBD1. Sequenced sample: naive CD4+ T cells from blood. This receptor was obtained from a man between 18 and 35 years old in good health. DNA for the CDR3: TGTGCCAGCAGTTTAATTCAAACAAGCTCTGGGACAGGGCCAACTAATGAAAAACTGTTTTTT. It is translated as CASSLIQTSSGTGPTNEKLFF.